This is a list of T cell receptor beta chains from one sample in a study of OX40 agonist ivuxolimab in advanced cancers. Profiling relied on immunoSEQ multiplex PCR, and the TCRdb table lists in-frame clones only, not all of them. The sample has about 75,000 clones, 80% to 90% seen once. Sample: CD4+ or CD8+ T cells sorted from blood, taken in a trial of the OX40 agonist ivuxolimab. Receptors were obtained from an adult with an advanced solid tumor such as melanoma, head and neck, liver or kidney cancer. Each CDR3 is given with its conserved first and last residue.

V gene	J gene	CDR3 protein
TRBV11-2	TRBJ2-3	CASSPRGDLGFDTQYF
TRBV5-1	TRBJ2-5	CASSLETGARETQYF
TRBV2	TRBJ2-5	CASSELAGVGETQYF
TRBV28	TRBJ2-3	CASLLSGRISDTQYF
TRBV18	TRBJ1-1	CASSPQREGGMNTEAFF
TRBV5-1	TRBJ2-1	CASSLEGRTEQFF
TRBV11-2	TRBJ1-2	CASSPRDRGPYGYTF
TRBV19	TRBJ1-5	CASKTGYENQPQHF
TRBV5-1	TRBJ2-1	CASSWPGLAVNSYNEQFF
TRBV6-5	TRBJ2-7	CACYSNRPGANEQYF
TRBV5-1	TRBJ1-6	CASSLGSGYDSPLHF
TRBV2	TRBJ1-1	CASSSDKRNTEAFF
TRBV6-5	TRBJ1-5	CASSRQGYPQHF
TRBV4-1	TRBJ1-1	CASSQAGGFTEAFF
TRBV6-1	TRBJ1-5	CASSEVWGNNQPQHF
TRBV10-2	TRBJ2-3	CASSPGARDTQYF
TRBV7-2	TRBJ2-3	CASSLTPYTDTQYF
TRBV5-6	TRBJ2-3	CASSLGSQGTDTQYF
TRBV7-6	TRBJ2-1	CASSLEFPGESYNEQFF
TRBV19	TRBJ2-3	CATQNTDTQYF
TRBV7-2	TRBJ2-7	CASSLVAATSYEQYF
TRBV7-2	TRBJ2-7	CASSLDGYSTYEQYF
TRBV5-4	TRBJ2-5	CAGSFGSGRGETQYF
TRBV19	TRBJ2-1	CASSIGAAGANEQFF
TRBV2	TRBJ2-7	CASSGPGLAGTYHEQYF
TRBV7-9	TRBJ2-1	CASRREDARNEQFF
TRBV12-2	TRBJ1-2	CASRLIRGSAFNYGYTF
TRBV6-1	TRBJ2-5	CASSEMAAGTQYF
TRBV9	TRBJ1-2	CASSVEGFHGYTF
TRBV29-1	TRBJ1-2	CSVETTAGYTF
TRBV28	TRBJ2-2	CASSWGAGTGELFF
TRBV4-3	TRBJ1-1	CASSPNREGTEAFF